The 21 T cell receptor beta chains presented below share a single source sample, sequenced in a study of cytomegalovirus exposure and HLA in healthy donors. Researchers ran the PCR with 60 Vbeta and 13 Jbeta primers. Using immunoSEQ multiplex PCR, the repertoire was profiled, and TCRdb retains in-frame clones only, with some absent. The sample holds 110,000 or so clones, about 80% seen once. The material sequenced was PBMCs. The receptors come from a woman aged 25 to 39 in good health and CMV-seropositive.

The J gene is TRBJ1-3, the V gene TRBV5-4; 9 nucleotides agree with TRBD1. CDR1 SGHNT and CDR2 YYREEE come from the germline V gene (reference sequence). CDR3 length: 15 residues. The trim removed 4 bases at V and 2 bases at J, leaving 4 bases unmatched. The CDR3 sequence is CASSARTGAGNTIYF. The CDR3 DNA reads as TGTGCCAGCAGCGCCAGGACAGGGGCTGGAAACACCATATATTTT.

The chain couples TRBV9 to TRBJ2-5; 9 bases line up with TRBD2. Trimming cost V 1 base and J 0 bases; bases outside gene matches: 7. This CDR3 is 17 amino acids long. Per the germline V gene, CDR1 is SGDLS and CDR2 is YYNGEE. The CDR3 bases are TGTGCCAGCAGCGTACCCAGCGGGGGGACAAACCAAGAGACCCAGTACTTC. It is translated as CASSVPSGGTNQETQYF. The variable domain in full, completed from reference TRBV9 and TRBJ2-5, reads DSGVTQTPKHLITATGQRVTLRCSPRSGDLSVYWYQQSLDQGLQFLIQYYNGEERAKGNILERFSAQQFPDLHSELNLSSLELGDSALYFCASSVPSGGTNQETQYFGPGTRLLVL.

This clone was seen only a few times. The V call is TRBV11-3, the J call TRBJ2-5, with 10 bases identical to TRBD2. Trimming took 4 bases from V and 0 from J; bases not matched to a gene: 2. The CDR3 contains 15 residues. CDR1 is SGHNT, CDR2 YENEEA, per germline. CDR3 sequence: CASSSGLADQETQYF. The CDR3 DNA follows: TGTGCCAGCAGCTCAGGACTAGCGGACCAAGAGACCCAGTACTTC.

This sequence joins TRBV2 and TRBJ2-3, with TRBD2 identical over 13 bases. The V gene's germline CDR1 is SNHLY and CDR2 FYNNEI. This CDR3 is built from 18 residues. The J segment lost 7 bases and the V segment lost 6 bases, leaving 16 bases of the junction unmatched. The CDR3 loop is CASRGPTSGGDSRNTQYF. The CDR3 region has the DNA TGTGCCAGCAGAGGCCCTACTAGCGGGGGGGATTCACGGAATACGCAGTATTTT.

The V and J genes are TRBV6-1 and TRBJ1-2; a weak D match, TRBD1 (6 bases). V lost 5 bases and J lost 4, with 8 bases in between. The CDR3 extends over 12 amino acids. Germline assignment: CDR1 MNHNS and CDR2 SASEGT. CDR3 DNA: TGTGCCAGCAGTCAGGGGACCTATGGCTACACCTTC. It specifies CASSQGTYGYTF.

This clone was picked up a small number of times. The chain links TRBV6-5 to TRBJ2-1, with D possibly matching TRBD1 (6 bases). The V end lost 4 bases, the J end lost 1 base, and 14 bases lay between the germline ends. CDR1 and CDR2 from the germline V gene are MNHEY and SVGAGI. There are 16 residues in the CDR3. This chain's CDR3 is CASSSNRDKSYNEQFF. The CDR3 DNA reads TGTGCCAGCAGTTCGAACCGGGACAAATCCTACAATGAGCAGTTCTTC.

The chain combines TRBV7-9 with TRBJ1-1; tentatively, D is TRBD1 (5 bases). V lost 5 bases and J lost 3, with 10 bases in between. CDR1 is SEHNR and CDR2 is FQNEAQ in the germline V gene (reference sequence). The CDR3 runs to 13 residues. The CDR3 sequence is CASSPVGDTEAFF. DNA for the CDR3: TGTGCCAGCAGCCCTGTAGGGGACACTGAAGCTTTCTTT.

The chain employs TRBV5-1 and TRBJ2-7; D may be TRBD1 (6 bases). There are 14 residues in the CDR3. The V end was cut by 5 bases, the J end by 4 bases, with 16 bases between. Germline V CDR1 and CDR2: SGHRS, YFSETQ. The CDR3 protein is CASSPSQGWYEQYF. CDR3 coding DNA: TGCGCCAGCAGTCCCAGCCAGGGGTGGTACGAGCAGTACTTC.

In this sample, this clone turned up once. Its ends do not fully match the called genes, so a read error is possible. The V call is TRBV27, the J call TRBJ2-1, with a weak D call TRBD2 (6 bases). There are 16 residues in the CDR3. Germline V gene lookup returns CDR1 MNHEY and CDR2 SMNVEV (reference sequence). The CDR3 loop is CASSPHVGGGNNGQFF. The CDR3 region has the DNA TGTGCCAGCAGTCCCCACGTGGGGGGTGGGAACAATGGGCAGTTCTTC.

The chain couples TRBV11-3 to TRBJ1-1; TRBD1 might be the D (6 bases). This CDR3 has 16 amino acids. Germline V CDR1 and CDR2: SGHNT, YENEEA. V was pared by 5 bases and J by 1 base, with 17 bases between. For the CDR3, the DNA is TGTGCCAGCAGCCGTTATTCCGAGGGACAGAACACTGAAGCTTTCTTT. It specifies CASSRYSEGQNTEAFF.

The chain employs TRBV4-1 and TRBJ2-5, with unresolved D. Per the germline V gene, CDR1 is MGHRA and CDR2 is YSYEKL. V was clipped by 2 bases and J by 4 bases, with 8 bases between them. The CDR3 totals 13 residues. The CDR3 nucleotides are TGCGCCAGCAGCCAATCCCCTCCAGAGACCCAGTACTTC. Translation gives CASSQSPPETQYF.

This clone was observed a single time. This rearrangement joins TRBV2 to TRBJ2-2, with TRBD2 as a possible D gene (6 bases). CDR3 length equals 16 residues. V dropped 1 base and J dropped 4 bases, with 13 bases sitting between them. The germline gives CDR1 SNHLY, CDR2 FYNNEI. The chain's CDR3 is CASSEEAGRVTGELFF. The CDR3 DNA sequence: TGTGCCAGCAGTGAAGAGGCGGGAAGGGTCACCGGGGAGCTGTTTTTT.

This clone has just a few counts. This chain connects TRBV2 to TRBJ2-3, with TRBD2 matching 8 bases. Per the germline V gene, CDR1 is SNHLY and CDR2 is FYNNEI. After removal of 9 bases from V and 0 bases from J, the junction contained 11 bases not matched to a gene. This CDR3 spans 16 amino acids. The CDR3 protein is CARKKYGGASTDTQYF. CDR3 nucleotides: TGTGCCAGGAAAAAGTACGGGGGGGCCAGCACAGATACGCAGTATTTT.

The chain is built from TRBV5-1 and TRBJ2-5, with a possible D match to TRBD2 (5 bases). V lost 1 base and J lost 1, with 11 bases in between. The CDR3 is 15 residues long. Germline V lookup: CDR1 SGHRS, CDR2 YFSETQ. CDR3 DNA: TGCGCCAGCAGCTTGTTGGCGGGCCGCCAAGAGACCCAGTACTTC. This translates into CASSLLAGRQETQYF.

V usage is TRBV7-2 and J usage is TRBJ2-1; 14 bases are shared with TRBD2. This CDR3 is 15 amino acids long. Germline CDR1 and CDR2: SGHTA and FQGNSA. The trim removed 5 bases at V and 7 bases at J, leaving 4 bases unmatched. The CDR3 reads CASSLGTSGRNEQFF. The DNA for the CDR3 is TGTGCCAGCAGCCTCGGGACTAGCGGGAGAAATGAGCAGTTCTTC.

This chain connects TRBV30 to TRBJ2-7; 7 nucleotides line up with TRBD2. The CDR3 loop spans 14 amino acids. V was clipped by 4 bases and J by 3 bases; unmatched bases: 9. Looked up from germline, CDR1 is GTSNPN and CDR2 is SVGIG (reference sequence). CDR3 in DNA: TGTGCCTGGATAGAAGCGGGAACTAACTACGAGCAGTACTTC. Translating gives CAWIEAGTNYEQYF.

Only a few counts were recorded for this clone. V gene TRBV13 combines with J gene TRBJ2-2, with a weak D call TRBD1 (6 bases). Germline lookup yields CDR1 PRHDT and CDR2 FYEKMQ (reference sequence). The V end was cut by 5 bases, the J end by 6 bases, with 10 bases between. The CDR3 has 13 residues. CDR3 sequence: CASSSTGPGELFF. The CDR3 DNA reads TGTGCCAGCAGCAGTACAGGGCCCGGGGAGCTGTTTTTT.

V is TRBV5-1 and J is TRBJ2-2, with a possible D match to TRBD2 (5 bases). Trimming took off 7 bases at V and 0 bases at J, with 10 bases between the two ends. The germline gives CDR1 SGHRS, CDR2 YFSETQ. This CDR3 spans 14 amino acids. The CDR3 bases are TGCGCCAGCCGGCAAGCGGCGAACACCGGGGAGCTGTTTTTT. Its translation is CASRQAANTGELFF. The variable domain in full, completed from reference TRBV5-1 and TRBJ2-2, reads KAGVTQTPRYLIKTRGQQVTLSCSPISGHRSVSWYQQTPGQGLQFLFEYFSETQRNKGNFPGRFSGRQFSNSRSEMNVSTLELGDSALYLCASRQAANTGELFFGEGSRLTVL.

This clone occurred a few times. This chain links TRBV5-1 with TRBJ2-2; 8 bases agree with TRBD2. Germline-derived CDR1 and CDR2 are SGHRS and YFSETQ. Unmatched junction bases numbered 8, after V lost 3 bases and J lost 1 base. This CDR3 has 17 amino acids. The CDR3 reads CASSYSGLAGNTGELFF. The CDR3 DNA is TGCGCCAGCAGCTATTCAGGGCTAGCGGGGAACACCGGGGAGCTGTTTTTT.

A single count supports this clone. V gene TRBV28 combines with J gene TRBJ2-7, with TRBD1 matching 7 bases. The V gene end was trimmed by 4 bases and the J gene end by 2 bases; junction bases not matched to a gene: 8. Germline CDR1 MDHEN, CDR2 SYDVKM. CDR3 length equals 15 residues. The CDR3 sequence is CASSSQQGNPYEQYF. The CDR3 coding sequence is TGTGCCAGCAGTTCTCAACAGGGGAACCCCTACGAGCAGTACTTC.

Only a few counts were recorded for this clone. Other DNA sequences in the sample encode the same CDR3. The genes are TRBV7-2 and TRBJ2-7; TRBD2 agrees at 7 bases. Germline CDR1 and CDR2: SGHTA and FQGNSA. V lost 1 base, J lost 0 bases, and 3 bases stayed unmatched. This CDR3 contains 15 residues. Here the CDR3 DNA reads TGTGCCAGCAGCTTAGTTTCGGGGGGCTCCTACGAGCAGTACTTC. Amino acids: CASSLVSGGSYEQYF.